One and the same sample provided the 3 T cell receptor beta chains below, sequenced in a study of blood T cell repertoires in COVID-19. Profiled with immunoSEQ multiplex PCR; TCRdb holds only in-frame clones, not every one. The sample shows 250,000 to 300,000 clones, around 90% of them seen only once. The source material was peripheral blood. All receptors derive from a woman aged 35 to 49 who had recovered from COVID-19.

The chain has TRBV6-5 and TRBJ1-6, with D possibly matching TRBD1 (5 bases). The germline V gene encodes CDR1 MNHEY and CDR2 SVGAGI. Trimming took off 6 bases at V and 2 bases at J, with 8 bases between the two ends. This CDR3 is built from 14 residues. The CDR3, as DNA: TGTGCCAGCAGAGGACAACCCTATAATTCACCCCTCCACTTT. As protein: CASRGQPYNSPLHF.

The CDR3 region has the DNA TGTGCCAGCAGCCCGAAGGCAGGGGGTAGCAATCAGCCCCAGCATTTT. This gives the protein CASSPKAGGSNQPQHF. The chain has TRBV5-8 and TRBJ1-5; 7 bases fit TRBD1. The junction had 7 bases not matched to a gene; V was cut back by 4 bases and J by 0 bases. CDR3 size: 16 residues. From germline, CDR1 is SGHTS and CDR2 YDEGEE.

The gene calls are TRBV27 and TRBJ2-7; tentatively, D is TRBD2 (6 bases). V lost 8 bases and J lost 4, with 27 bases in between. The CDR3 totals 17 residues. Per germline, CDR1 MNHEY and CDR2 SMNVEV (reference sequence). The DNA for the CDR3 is TGTGCCAGCCCGACGCAGCCACCGGGACTGGGCCGATACGAGCAGTACTTC. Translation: CASPTQPPGLGRYEQYF.